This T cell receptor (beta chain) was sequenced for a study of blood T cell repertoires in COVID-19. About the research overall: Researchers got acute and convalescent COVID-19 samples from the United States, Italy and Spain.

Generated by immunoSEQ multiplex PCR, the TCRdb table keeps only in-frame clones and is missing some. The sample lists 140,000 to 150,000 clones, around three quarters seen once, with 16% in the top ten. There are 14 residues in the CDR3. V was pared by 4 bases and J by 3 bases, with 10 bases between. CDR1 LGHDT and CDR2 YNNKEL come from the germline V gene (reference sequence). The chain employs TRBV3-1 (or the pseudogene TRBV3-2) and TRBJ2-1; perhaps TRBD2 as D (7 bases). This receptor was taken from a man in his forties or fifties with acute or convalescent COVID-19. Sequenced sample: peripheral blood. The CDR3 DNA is TGTGCCAGCAGCCGAGGGGGGGGCTACAATGAGCAGTTCTTC. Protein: CASSRGGGYNEQFF.